The rows below give T cell receptor beta chains drawn from one sample of a study of blood T cell repertoires in COVID-19. TCRdb keeps only in-frame clones here, not all; method: immunoSEQ multiplex PCR. The sample has roughly 460,000 clones, roughly 89% seen once. Material for sequencing was peripheral blood. The source is a man between 18 and 29 years old with COVID-19, enrolled during active disease. The CDR3 runs from the conserved cysteine through the conserved F or W. The D gene is left open where the match is weak. Clone size appears in some rows only: once, few, many, or a class for an expanded clone.

V gene,J gene,D gene,clone size,CDR3 DNA,CDR3 protein
TRBV14,TRBJ2-7,-,-,TGTGCCAGCAGCCCTACGGGCTACGAGCAGTACTTC,CASSPTGYEQYF
TRBV2,TRBJ1-1,-,few,TGTGCCAGCAGTGTCACCAGATGGAACACTGAAGCTTTCTTT,CASSVTRWNTEAFF
TRBV4-1,TRBJ1-1,TRBD1,-,TGCGCCAGCAGCCAAGAGGACAGGTCGTACACTGAAGCTTTCTTT,CASSQEDRSYTEAFF
TRBV24-1,TRBJ2-2,-,-,TGTGCCACCAGTGATTTGGGGACAAACACCGGGGAGCTGTTTTTT,CATSDLGTNTGELFF
TRBV5-1,TRBJ2-3,-,once,TGCGCCAGCAGCTTGTCGGCAGATACGCAGTATTTT,CASSLSADTQYF
TRBV6-5,TRBJ2-2,-,-,TGTGCCAGCAGTCCCTTGGGGAGCGGGGAGCTGTTTTTT,CASSPLGSGELFF
TRBV12-3/TRBV12-4,TRBJ1-2,TRBD1,-,TGTGCCAGCAGCCAGGGACAGGAGGGCTACACCTTC,CASSQGQEGYTF
TRBV30,TRBJ2-3,TRBD2,-,TGTGCCTGGAGTTCACCAGCGGGAGCGGAAGATACGCAGTATTTT,CAWSSPAGAEDTQYF
TRBV15,TRBJ1-4,-,-,TGTGCCACCAGCAGAGATTTTCGCAGTTTGGCTGAAAAACTGTTTTTT,CATSRDFRSLAEKLFF
TRBV12-5,TRBJ2-7,TRBD1,once,TGTGCTAGTGGCCCCGAGGGGACAGTATACTACGAGCAGTACTTC,CASGPEGTVYYEQYF
TRBV7-9,TRBJ1-1,-,-,TGTGCCAGCAGCTTTGGGGCACTGAACACTGAAGCTTTCTTT,CASSFGALNTEAFF
TRBV27,TRBJ1-1,-,-,TGTGCCAGCATGTTGGGGGCTGACACTGAAGCTTTCTTT,CASMLGADTEAFF
TRBV7-7,TRBJ2-7,TRBD2,-,TGTGCTAGCAGCTTACGGGAGGGGAATAAAGAGCAGTACTTC,CASSLREGNKEQYF
TRBV10-3,TRBJ2-2,-,-,TGTGCCATCAGTGTTAGTAACGGGGAGCTGTTTTTT,CAISVSNGELFF
TRBV5-5,TRBJ2-5,TRBD1,-,TGTGCCAGCAGGACAGGGATATTTTGGGAAGAGACCCAGTACTTC,CASRTGIFWEETQYF
TRBV7-6,TRBJ1-3,-,-,TGTGCCAGCAGCTCAGACAGAGGATCTGGAAACACCATATATTTT,CASSSDRGSGNTIYF
TRBV5-5,TRBJ2-4,-,-,TGTGCCAGCAGCTTGGGAGGGACACTAGCCAAAAACATTCAGTACTTC,CASSLGGTLAKNIQYF
TRBV9,TRBJ2-1,TRBD2,-,TGTGCCAGCAGCGTATCCTCTAGCGGGGGGGCCTATGAGCAGTTCTTC,CASSVSSSGGAYEQFF
TRBV3-1/TRBV3-2,TRBJ2-1,TRBD2,-,TGTGCCAGCAGCCAGCTCGGACTAGCGGGGGGGGATGAGCAGTTCTTC,CASSQLGLAGGDEQFF
TRBV28,TRBJ1-2,-,few,TGTGCCAGCAGTTTAGTGCAGGGTTTTGGCGGCTACACCTTC,CASSLVQGFGGYTF
TRBV27,TRBJ1-1,TRBD1,-,TGTGCCAGCAGTCCCGCGGGACAGGGTTGGACTGAAGCTTTCTTT,CASSPAGQGWTEAFF
TRBV4-1,TRBJ2-3,-,-,TGCGCCAGCAGCCAAGCCTTACTTAGCACAGATACGCAGTATTTT,CASSQALLSTDTQYF
TRBV28,TRBJ1-1,-,few,TGTGCCAGCAGTTGGGTGACTAACACTGAAGCTTTCTTT,CASSWVTNTEAFF
TRBV11-3,TRBJ2-3,-,-,TGTGCCAGCAGCACGGGGGATACGCAGTATTTT,CASSTGDTQYF
TRBV2,TRBJ1-6,-,-,TGTGCCAGCAGCCGTGGCAGGGGAGAATCACCCCTCCACTTT,CASSRGRGESPLHF
TRBV29-1,TRBJ2-1,-,-,TGCAGCGCCCATAGTAATGAGCAGTTCTTC,CSAHSNEQFF
TRBV29-1,TRBJ2-1,TRBD2,-,TGCAGCGTTCGTGGCAGGGAGGGTCACAATGAGCAGTTCTTC,CSVRGREGHNEQFF
TRBV5-6,TRBJ1-2,TRBD1,-,TGTGCCAGCAGCTTGTCGCAGGGGGCTCGCTATGGCTACACCTTC,CASSLSQGARYGYTF
TRBV7-6,TRBJ1-1,-,-,TGTGCCAGCAGCCAACGAAAAAAACGCATACCGAGGGAAGCTTTCTTT,CASSQRKKRIPREAFF
TRBV10-2,TRBJ2-7,TRBD1,-,TGCGCCAGCAGTGAGTCACCGGGACAGGGGACCTACGAGCAGTACTTC,CASSESPGQGTYEQYF
TRBV19,TRBJ1-1,-,-,TGTGCCAGTAGTCCCGGGACAAGGGGTGACACTGAAGCTTTCTTT,CASSPGTRGDTEAFF
TRBV6-5,TRBJ2-7,TRBD1,-,TGTGCCAGCAGGCGGACAGGGTTCTACGAGCAGTACTTC,CASRRTGFYEQYF
TRBV7-6,TRBJ2-1,TRBD2,once,TGTGCCAGCAGCTGGGCGGGGGAGCGGGATTACAATGAGCAGTTCTTC,CASSWAGERDYNEQFF
TRBV5-1,TRBJ2-7,-,once,TGCGCCAGCAGCCAGGGCCGGGCAGGGGATGTCTACGAGCAGTACTTC,CASSQGRAGDVYEQYF
TRBV5-1,TRBJ2-1,TRBD1,-,TGCGCCAGCAGCTTGAAAGGACAGGGCATCGGTGAGCAGTTCTTC,CASSLKGQGIGEQFF
TRBV7-9,TRBJ2-7,-,-,TGTGCCAGCAGCTTAGGGACAGACTGGGAGCAGTACTTC,CASSLGTDWEQYF
TRBV5-4,TRBJ1-3,-,-,TGTGCCAGCAGCAGCCCTACGGGTTCGGAAAACACCATATATTTT,CASSSPTGSENTIYF
TRBV5-1,TRBJ2-2,-,-,TGCGCCAGTGAGGCCGGGGCGAACACCGGGGAGCTGTTTTTT,CASEAGANTGELFF
TRBV5-1,TRBJ1-1,-,-,TGCGCCAGCAGCGCTCAGACAGTGAACACTGAAGCTTTCTTT,CASSAQTVNTEAFF
TRBV12-3/TRBV12-4,TRBJ2-1,-,-,TGTGCCAGCAGTCCGCGGGAACACAATGAGCAGTTCTTC,CASSPREHNEQFF
TRBV11-2,TRBJ1-1,-,once,TGTGCCAGCAGCTTAGATCGCGGGGGTGAAGCTTTCTTT,CASSLDRGGEAFF
TRBV6-1,TRBJ2-7,TRBD2,-,TGTGCCAGCAGTGCAGCGGGAGAGTACGAGCAGTACTTC,CASSAAGEYEQYF
TRBV28,TRBJ2-1,-,-,TGTGCCAGCAGTTTAGTCTTAAGCGATGAGCAGTTCTTC,CASSLVLSDEQFF
TRBV3-1/TRBV3-2,TRBJ2-2,-,-,TGTGCCAGCAGCCAATACAGGTTGAACACCGGGGAGCTGTTTTTT,CASSQYRLNTGELFF
TRBV29-1,TRBJ1-1,TRBD1,-,TGCAGCGTTGAGAAGTTCCTCGGTACAGGGGGAGCTTTCTTT,CSVEKFLGTGGAFF
TRBV7-9,TRBJ1-1,-,-,TGTGCCAGCAGTGACCCAGGGTGGAACACTGAAGCTTTCTTT,CASSDPGWNTEAFF
TRBV5-6,TRBJ1-2,TRBD1,-,TGTGCCAGCAGCCCTTACCTTGGGACAGAAGTCTATGGCTACACCTTC,CASSPYLGTEVYGYTF
TRBV2,TRBJ2-6,-,-,TGTGCCAGCAGTGAACTTACTGGGGCCAACGTCCTGACTTTC,CASSELTGANVLTF
TRBV6-1,TRBJ2-7,-,-,TGTGCCAGCAGTGAACAGGGGTCCTACGAGCAGTACTTC,CASSEQGSYEQYF
TRBV6-2/TRBV6-3,TRBJ1-3,-,-,TGTGCCAGCAGTGGACTCAGGAGTAAGGACACCATATATTTT,CASSGLRSKDTIYF
TRBV11-3,TRBJ2-3,TRBD2,-,TGTGCCAGCAGCCGGGAGGGTAACACAGATACGCAGTATTTT,CASSREGNTDTQYF
TRBV4-2,TRBJ2-4,TRBD1,-,TGTGCCAGCAGCCCCCGGACAGGGAACAACATTCAGTACTTC,CASSPRTGNNIQYF
TRBV13,TRBJ2-2,-,-,TGTGCCAGCACGAGGGAGGCGAACACCGGGGAGCTGTTTTTT,CASTREANTGELFF
TRBV6-5,TRBJ1-6,-,-,TGTGCCAGCAGACAGTTCGGTAATTCACCCCTCCACTTT,CASRQFGNSPLHF